This T cell receptor beta chain emerged from a study of cytomegalovirus exposure and HLA in healthy donors. Overall study context: A prior study identified just under 120 million unique TCR beta sequences from about 180 million T cells. Study-level findings and limits: Through in vitro validation, three CMV-associated chains were shown to be specific for CMV antigens. Whilst most TCR sequences proved rare, a subset of public TCRs occurred across many donors.

Amplification used 60 Vbeta primers and 13 Jbeta primers. Some clones are missing from TCRdb's copy, which holds only in-frame ones; the method was immunoSEQ multiplex PCR. The sample has 150,000 to 200,000 clones, around 79% seen once. CDR1 and CDR2 (germline): MNHEY, SMNVEV (reference sequence). J gave up 0 bases and V 3 bases, and 11 bases lay outside the gene matches. The CDR3 covers 20 residues. This clone was seen just once. Its target is not known. The chain recombines TRBV27 with TRBJ2-1; 13 bases align to TRBD2. The sequenced material came from PBMCs. This TCR was sampled from a woman between 45 and 65 years old in good health and CMV-seronegative. CDR3 DNA sequence: TGTGCCAGCAGTTTGAACCCCGGACTAGCGGGAGTACGCTCCTACAATGAGCAGTTCTTC. It specifies CASSLNPGLAGVRSYNEQFF.